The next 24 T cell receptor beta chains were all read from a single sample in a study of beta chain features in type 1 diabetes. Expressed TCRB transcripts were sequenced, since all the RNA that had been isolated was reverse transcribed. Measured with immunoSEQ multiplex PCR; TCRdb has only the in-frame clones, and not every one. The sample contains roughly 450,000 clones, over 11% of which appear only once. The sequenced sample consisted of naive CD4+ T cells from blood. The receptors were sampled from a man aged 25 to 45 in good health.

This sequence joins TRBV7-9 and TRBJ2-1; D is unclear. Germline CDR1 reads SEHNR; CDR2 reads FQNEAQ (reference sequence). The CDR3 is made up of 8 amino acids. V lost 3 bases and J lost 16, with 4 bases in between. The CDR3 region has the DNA TGTGCCAGCAGCTTCGAATTCTTC. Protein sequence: CASSFEFF.

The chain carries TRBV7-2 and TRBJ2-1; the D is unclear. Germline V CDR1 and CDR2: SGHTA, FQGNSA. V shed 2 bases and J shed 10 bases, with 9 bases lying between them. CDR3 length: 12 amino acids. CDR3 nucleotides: TGTGCCAGCAGCTTACCCAGCCCCGAGCAGTTCTTC. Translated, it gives CASSLPSPEQFF.

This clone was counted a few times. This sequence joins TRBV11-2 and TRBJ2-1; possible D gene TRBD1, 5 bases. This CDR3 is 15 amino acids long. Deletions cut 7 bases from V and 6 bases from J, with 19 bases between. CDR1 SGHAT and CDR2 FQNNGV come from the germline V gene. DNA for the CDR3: TGTGCCAGCAACAGGCCATTCATTAAACTCAATGAGCAGTTCTTC. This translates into CASNRPFIKLNEQFF. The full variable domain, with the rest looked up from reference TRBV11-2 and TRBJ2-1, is EAGVAQSPRYKIIEKRQSVAFWCNPISGHATLYWYQQILGQGPKLLIQFQNNGVVDDSQLPKDRFSAERLKGVDSTLKIQPAKLEDSAVYLCASNRPFIKLNEQFFGPGTRLTVL.

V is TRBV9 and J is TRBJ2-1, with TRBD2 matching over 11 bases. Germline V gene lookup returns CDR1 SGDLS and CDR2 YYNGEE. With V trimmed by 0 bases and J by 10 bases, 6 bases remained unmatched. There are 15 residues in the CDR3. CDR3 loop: CASSVASGGWVEQFF. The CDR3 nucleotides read TGTGCCAGCAGCGTAGCTAGCGGGGGGTGGGTAGAGCAGTTCTTC.

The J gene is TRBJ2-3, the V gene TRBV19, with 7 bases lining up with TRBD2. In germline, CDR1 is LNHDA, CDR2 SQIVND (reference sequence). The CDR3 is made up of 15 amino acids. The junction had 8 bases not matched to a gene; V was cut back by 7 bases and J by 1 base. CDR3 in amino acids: CASTFAGAGTDTQYF. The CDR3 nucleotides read TGTGCCAGTACCTTCGCGGGAGCGGGCACAGATACGCAGTATTTT.

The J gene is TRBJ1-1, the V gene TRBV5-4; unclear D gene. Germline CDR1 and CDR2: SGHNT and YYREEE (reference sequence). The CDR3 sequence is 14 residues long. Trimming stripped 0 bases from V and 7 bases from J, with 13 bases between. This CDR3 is CASSLGGLKGEAFF. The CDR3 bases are TGTGCCAGCAGCTTGGGCGGCCTAAAAGGTGAAGCTTTCTTT.

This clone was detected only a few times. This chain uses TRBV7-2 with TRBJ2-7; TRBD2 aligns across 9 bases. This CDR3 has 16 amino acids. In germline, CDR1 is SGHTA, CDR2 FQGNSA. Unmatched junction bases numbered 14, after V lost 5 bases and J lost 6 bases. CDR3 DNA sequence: TGTGCCAGCAGCCTAACGGGCGGGAGGGACTCCCTCGAGCAGTACGTC. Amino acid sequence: CASSLTGGRDSLEQYV.

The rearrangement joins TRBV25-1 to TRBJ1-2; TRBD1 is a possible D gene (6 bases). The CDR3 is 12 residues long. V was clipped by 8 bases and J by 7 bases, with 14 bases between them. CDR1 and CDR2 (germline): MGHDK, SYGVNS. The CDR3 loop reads CASRGRGFGYTF. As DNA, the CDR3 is TGTGCCAGCCGAGGAAGGGGGTTTGGCTACACCTTC.

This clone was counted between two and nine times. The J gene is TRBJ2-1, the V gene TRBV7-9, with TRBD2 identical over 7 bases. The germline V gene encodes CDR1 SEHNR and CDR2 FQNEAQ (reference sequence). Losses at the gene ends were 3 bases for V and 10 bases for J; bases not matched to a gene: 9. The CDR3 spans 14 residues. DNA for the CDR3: TGTGCCAGCAGCTTCGTAGGGGCTAGCGGCGAGCAGTTCTTC. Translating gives CASSFVGASGEQFF.

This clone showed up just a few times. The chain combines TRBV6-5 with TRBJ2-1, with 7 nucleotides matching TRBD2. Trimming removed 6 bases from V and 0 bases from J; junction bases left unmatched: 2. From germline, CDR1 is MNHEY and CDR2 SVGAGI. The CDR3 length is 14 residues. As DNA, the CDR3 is TGTGCCAGCAGCCTAGCGGTCTCCTACAATGAGCAGTTCTTC. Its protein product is CASSLAVSYNEQFF.

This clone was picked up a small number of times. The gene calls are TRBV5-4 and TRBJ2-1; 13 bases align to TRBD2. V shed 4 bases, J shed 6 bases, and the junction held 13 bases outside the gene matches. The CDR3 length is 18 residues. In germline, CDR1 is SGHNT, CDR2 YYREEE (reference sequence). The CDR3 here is CASSPGLAGAVNGNEQFF. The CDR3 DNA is TGTGCCAGCAGCCCAGGACTAGCGGGGGCCGTGAATGGCAATGAGCAGTTCTTC.

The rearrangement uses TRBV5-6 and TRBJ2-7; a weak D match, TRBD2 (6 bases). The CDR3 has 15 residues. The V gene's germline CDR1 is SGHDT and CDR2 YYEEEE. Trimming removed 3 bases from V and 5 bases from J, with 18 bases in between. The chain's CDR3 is CASSSFGGALHEQYV. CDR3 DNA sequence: TGTGCCAGCAGCTCCTTCGGGGGAGCCCTCCACGAGCAGTACGTC.

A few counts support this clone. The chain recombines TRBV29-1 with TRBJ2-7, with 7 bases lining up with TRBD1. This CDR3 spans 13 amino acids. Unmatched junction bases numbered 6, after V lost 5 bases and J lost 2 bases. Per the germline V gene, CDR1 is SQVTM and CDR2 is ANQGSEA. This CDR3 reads CSVRDRVAYEQYV. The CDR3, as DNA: TGCAGCGTTCGAGACAGGGTCGCCTACGAGCAGTACGTC.

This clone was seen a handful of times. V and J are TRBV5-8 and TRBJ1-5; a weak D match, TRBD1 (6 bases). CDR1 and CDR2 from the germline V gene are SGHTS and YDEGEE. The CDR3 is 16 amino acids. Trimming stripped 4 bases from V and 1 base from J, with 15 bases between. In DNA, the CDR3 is TGTGCCAGCAGCCGGCCGGACAGTTTGAGCAATCAGCCCCAGCATTTT. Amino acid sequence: CASSRPDSLSNQPQHF. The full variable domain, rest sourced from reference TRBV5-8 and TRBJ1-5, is EAGVTQSPTHLIKTRGQQATLRCSPISGHTSVYWYQQALGLGLQFLLWYDEGEERNRGNFPPRFSGRQFPNYSSELNVNALELEDSALYLCASSRPDSLSNQPQHFGDGTRLSIL.

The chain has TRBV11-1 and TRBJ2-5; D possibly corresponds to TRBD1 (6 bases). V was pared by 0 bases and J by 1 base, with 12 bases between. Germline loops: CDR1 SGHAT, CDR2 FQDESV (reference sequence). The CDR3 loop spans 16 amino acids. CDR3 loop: CASSLAIQGRQETQYF. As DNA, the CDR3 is TGTGCCAGCAGCTTAGCCATACAGGGACGCCAAGAGACCCAGTACTTC.

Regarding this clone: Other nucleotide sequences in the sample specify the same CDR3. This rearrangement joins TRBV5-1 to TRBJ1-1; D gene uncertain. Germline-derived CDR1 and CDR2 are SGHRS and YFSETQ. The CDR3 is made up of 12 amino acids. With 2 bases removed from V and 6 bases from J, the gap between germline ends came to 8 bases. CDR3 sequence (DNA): TGCGCCAGCAGCTTAGACAAGGCTGAAGCTTTCTTT. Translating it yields CASSLDKAEAFF. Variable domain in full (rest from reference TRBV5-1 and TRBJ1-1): KAGVTQTPRYLIKTRGQQVTLSCSPISGHRSVSWYQQTPGQGLQFLFEYFSETQRNKGNFPGRFSGRQFSNSRSEMNVSTLELGDSALYLCASSLDKAEAFFGQGTRLTVV.

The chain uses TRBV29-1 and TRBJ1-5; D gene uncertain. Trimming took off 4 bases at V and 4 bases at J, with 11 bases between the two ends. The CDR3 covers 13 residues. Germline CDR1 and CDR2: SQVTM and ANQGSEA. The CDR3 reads CSVGSSLNQPQHF. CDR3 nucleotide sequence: TGCAGCGTTGGATCGTCTCTTAATCAGCCCCAGCATTTT.

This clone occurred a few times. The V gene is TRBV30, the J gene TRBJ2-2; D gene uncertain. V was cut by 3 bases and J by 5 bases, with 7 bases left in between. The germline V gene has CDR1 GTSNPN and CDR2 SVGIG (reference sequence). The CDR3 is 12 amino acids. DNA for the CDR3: TGTGCCTGGAGCTTGGGGACCGGGGAGCTGTTTTTT. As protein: CAWSLGTGELFF. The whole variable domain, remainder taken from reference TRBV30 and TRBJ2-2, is SQTIHQWPATLVQPVGSPLSLECTVEGTSNPNLYWYRQAAGRGLQLLFYSVGIGQISSEVPQNLSASRPQDRQFILSSKKLLLSDSGFYLCAWSLGTGELFFGEGSRLTVL.

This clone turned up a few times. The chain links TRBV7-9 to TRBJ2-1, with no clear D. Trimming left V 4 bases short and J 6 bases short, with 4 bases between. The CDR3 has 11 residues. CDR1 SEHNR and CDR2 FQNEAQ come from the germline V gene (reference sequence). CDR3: CASSWINEQFF. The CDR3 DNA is TGTGCCAGCAGCTGGATCAATGAGCAGTTCTTC.

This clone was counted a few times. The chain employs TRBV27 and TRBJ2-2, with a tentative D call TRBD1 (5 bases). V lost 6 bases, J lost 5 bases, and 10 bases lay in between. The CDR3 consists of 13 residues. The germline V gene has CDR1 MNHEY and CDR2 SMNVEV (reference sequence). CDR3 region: CASSDRATGELFF. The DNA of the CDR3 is TGTGCCAGCAGCGACAGAGCTACCGGGGAGCTGTTTTTT.

CDR3 nucleotides: TGTGCCAGCAGCACCCGCCTCCCAAATAACTACGAGCAGTACTTC. Its protein product is CASSTRLPNNYEQYF. The J gene is TRBJ2-7, the V gene TRBV11-2; D is undetermined. CDR3 size: 15 residues. V gave up 5 bases and J gave up 3 bases, with 17 bases separating them. Germline CDR1 and CDR2: SGHAT and FQNNGV. Full variable domain (remainder filled in from reference TRBV11-2 and TRBJ2-7): EAGVAQSPRYKIIEKRQSVAFWCNPISGHATLYWYQQILGQGPKLLIQFQNNGVVDDSQLPKDRFSAERLKGVDSTLKIQPAKLEDSAVYLCASSTRLPNNYEQYFGPGTRLTVT.

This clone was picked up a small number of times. The CDR3 reads CASSSQSGSPDTQYF. CDR3 nucleotide sequence: TGTGCCAGTAGTTCTCAATCCGGGTCTCCGGATACGCAGTATTTT. This rearrangement joins TRBV19 to TRBJ2-3; D gene ambiguous. Trimming cost V 5 bases and J 6 bases, with 18 bases left between them. Germline values: CDR1 LNHDA, CDR2 SQIVND (reference sequence). The CDR3 is 15 residues long.

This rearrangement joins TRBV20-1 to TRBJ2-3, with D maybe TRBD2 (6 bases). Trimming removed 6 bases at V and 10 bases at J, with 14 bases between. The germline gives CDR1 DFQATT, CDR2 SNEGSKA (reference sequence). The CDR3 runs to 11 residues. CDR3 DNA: TGCAGTGCCCCGGGACTGAATGCGCAGTATTTT. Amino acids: CSAPGLNAQYF.

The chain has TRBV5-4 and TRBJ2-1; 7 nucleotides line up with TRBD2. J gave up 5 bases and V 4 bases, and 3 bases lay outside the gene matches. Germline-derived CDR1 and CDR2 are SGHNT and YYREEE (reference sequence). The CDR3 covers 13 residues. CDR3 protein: CASSAGTNNEQFF. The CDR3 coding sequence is TGTGCCAGCAGCGCCGGGACTAACAATGAGCAGTTCTTC.